This T cell receptor beta chain was sequenced during a study of shared clonotypes between healthy human individuals. The study's findings and limits: Relative to clonotypes present in all four donors, those not shared had lower generation probabilities.

Positive CCR7 selection of CD45RO-negative cells yielded the naive CD8 cells, and terminally differentiated effector memory CD45RA+ cells were excluded. Germline CDR1 and CDR2: SGHVS and FNYEAQ. V gave up 2 bases and J gave up 6 bases, with 23 bases separating them. The CDR3 runs to 17 residues. On this clone: As yet, its antigen is unknown.

Produced via immunoSEQ multiplex PCR; TCRdb's table is partial and in-frame only. The data contain around 2,000,000 clones, roughly 94% of them singletons. This chain connects TRBV7-6 to TRBJ2-7; D remains unclear. The TCR comes from a man between 18 and 35 years old in good health. The specimen sequenced was naive CD8+ T cells sorted from blood. The CDR3 DNA is TGTGCCAGCAGCTTATATCAAGGCGACTTCACCTACGGCGAGCAGTACTTC. It specifies CASSLYQGDFTYGEQYF.